The 5 T cell receptor beta chains below all came from one sample that was sequenced in a study of siplizumab effects on memory and regulatory T cells. The method was immunoSEQ multiplex PCR; TCRdb's version includes in-frame clones alone and lacks a portion of them. Of approximately 94,000 clones in the sample, more than 95% were seen once. Material for sequencing was naive CD4+ T cells sorted from blood. All receptors come from a human donor in good health.

The chain couples TRBV5-4 to TRBJ2-1, with 8 bases identical to TRBD2. Germline V lookup: CDR1 SGHNT, CDR2 YYREEE (reference sequence). The CDR3 runs 15 residues. The V and J ends lost 0 bases and 5 bases, in that order; junction bases with no gene match: 4. Here the CDR3 reads CASSLDGGAHNEQFF. In DNA form, the CDR3 reads TGTGCCAGCAGCTTGGACGGGGGGGCCCACAATGAGCAGTTCTTC.

This chain uses TRBV27 with TRBJ1-4, with D hard to call. This CDR3 contains 16 residues. Trimming left V 6 bases short and J 0 bases short, with 14 bases between. Germline V gives CDR1 MNHEY, CDR2 SMNVEV (reference sequence). The CDR3 region is CASRPSIQTTNEKLFF. The CDR3 DNA reads as TGTGCCAGCAGACCCTCAATACAGACAACTAATGAAAAACTGTTTTTT.

This clone was seen more than once but under ten times. This chain connects TRBV12-5 to TRBJ1-5; 8 bases fit TRBD1. V lost 5 bases and J lost 4; bases outside the gene matches: 4. The CDR3 is 14 residues long. Germline lookup yields CDR1 LGHNT and CDR2 FRNRAP. The CDR3 sequence: CASGPGQGNQPQHF. The CDR3 nucleotides read TGTGCTAGTGGTCCAGGACAGGGAAATCAGCCCCAGCATTTT.

The rearrangement links TRBV18 to TRBJ2-7, with D tentatively TRBD2 (5 bases). Germline CDR1 reads KGHSH; CDR2 reads LQKENI. The CDR3 contains 14 residues. Between the trimmed V and J ends, which lost 0 bases and 4 bases, there was a span of 10 bases. CDR3 DNA: TGTGCCAGCTCACCACCTGGGGAGTCTTACGAGCAGTACTTC. Its protein is CASSPPGESYEQYF. The full variable domain, in which reference TRBV18 and TRBJ2-7 provide the parts outside the CDR3, is NAGVMQNPRHLVRRRGQEARLRCSPMKGHSHVYWYRQLPEEGLKFMVYLQKENIIDESGMPKERFSAEFPKEGPSILRIQQVVRGDSAAYFCASSPPGESYEQYFGPGTRLTVT.

The chain has TRBV19 and TRBJ1-1; TRBD1 is a possible D gene (6 bases). Trimming stripped 3 bases from V and 7 bases from J, with 9 bases between. The CDR3 runs 12 residues. Per germline, CDR1 LNHDA and CDR2 SQIVND (reference sequence). CDR3: CASSIQQGEAFF. CDR3 coding DNA: TGTGCCAGTAGTATTCAACAGGGTGAAGCTTTCTTT.